The T cell receptor beta chain under discussion was sequenced for a study of blood T cell repertoires in COVID-19. CDR3 length equals 14 residues. CDR1 and CDR2 from the germline V gene are SGHAT and FQNNGV. V lost 5 bases to trimming and J lost 8 bases, with 16 bases between them. Per the original data handling: For nucleated cells, counts were estimated from reference gene primer amplification. The repertoire was sequenced with immunoSEQ multiplex PCR; TCRdb's copy has only in-frame clones and lacks some. Clone size and the V and J calls come from that table; the DNA yielded D and trimming. The sample includes about 180,000 clones, 80% to 90% of them seen just once. Only one count was recorded for this clone.

This clonotype was obtained from a man aged 18-30 years who had recovered from COVID-19. The chain employs TRBV11-2 and TRBJ2-4, with D possibly being TRBD2 (6 bases). The sample comprised peripheral blood. The CDR3 DNA reads as TGTGCCAGCAGCAAAGCGGGCCAGTGGGACATTCAGTACTTC. Residues: CASSKAGQWDIQYF.